The following is a T cell receptor delta chain sequence with its context. This clone is identified as large (0.1 to 1%). What this receptor recognizes is not known. Base qualities are missing; no much larger clone stands one base away. Other nucleotide sequences from this sample produce the same CDR3. Library method: 5' RACE. RNA was extracted from about 10,000 sorted cells per sample using the RNeasy Micro Kit. Libraries were generated by template-switch reverse transcription, after which the CDR3gamma and CDR3delta regions were amplified by PCR. Amplicons were sequenced on an Illumina MiSeq with the V2 300 kit, and 150 bp paired-end reads were generated. Per the authors' processing: FastQC version 0.11.8 was used to check read quality. Reads were aligned to GenBank TRG or TRD reference genes with MiXCR version 3.0.3 to construct CDR3 sequences. Apart from TRDD assembly using 3 rather than 5 consecutive nucleotides, MiXCR was run with default parameters. Repertoire analyses, including normalized Shannon-Wiener diversity, clonotype tracking and multidimensional scaling, were performed with VDJtools version 1.2.1 under default settings. CDR3 sequences that were out of frame or contained stop codons were removed from analysis. In TCRdb, clones were called once more from the public reads by CATT, and rows of identical DNA were later combined. TCRdb's processing, not the authors' own work, is the source of the V and J calls. The table for this sample lists over 400 delta-chain clones; 35% to 45% of them were counted only once. In total, the top ten clones hold about two fifths of the sample.

Taken with the paper, the label for treatment or condition translates to: aminobisphosphonate causing endogenous IPP accumulation, about 0.97 uM. Before expansion, PBMC received a one-day pulse of 0.75 to 1 uM zoledronate and were then washed three times. The cultures were expanded for roughly 13 days, and IL-2 was added again every 3 to 4 days. After the one-day stimulant pulse, cells were washed three times and then cultured in medium containing about 110 U/mL IL-2. Before culture, peripheral blood mononuclear cells were isolated by Lymphoprep gradient centrifugation and were cryopreserved in liquid nitrogen. The data stem from a study of in vitro expanded adult blood gammadelta T cells (dated by TCRdb to the early 2020s). General notes on the study: For every donor, cells were stimulated separately with HMBPP, zoledronate or AbnobaViscum P, and the TRG and TRD CDR3 repertoires from each condition were sequenced. The TCR repertoire analysis included a few subjects.

Study-level results and caveats: All repertoires were derived from in vitro expanded cultures of healthy donor cells rather than from mistletoe-treated patients.

The receptor was isolated from an adult in good health. The sequencing here drew on gamma-delta T cells from peripheral blood expanded in culture, taken from an in vitro culture stimulated with zoledronate.

The nucleotides are TGTGCCTGTGACCCATTATCCGGAATTACTGGGGGATACGGGACAAACACCGATAAACTCATCTTT. Its coded protein is CACDPLSGITGGYGTNTDKLIF. In this chain, TRDV2 is recombined with TRDJ1, and 13 junction bases match TRDD3. From the cysteine up to the phenylalanine, the CDR3 has a length of 22 residues. The kept DNA is CDR3 alone, 66 bases in frame from the first base. V ends up 3 bases short and J 0 bases short, with an unmatched junction base count of 21. CDR1 GEAIGNYY and CDR2 EKD were looked up in the germline V gene.